Reported below is one T cell receptor (beta chain). Its antigen is not known. At one end the junction does not follow the germline gene, possibly because of a read error. The data derive from a study of post-analysis software for immune sequencing data. Germline-derived CDR1 and CDR2 are SGHTA and FQGTGA. The CDR3 sequence is 17 residues long. Sequencing libraries made from TCR beta cDNA carried unique molecular identifiers. One entry per CDR3 protein, called by TCRdb with MiXCR from the PCR reads. The table lists 700,000 to 900,000 distinct CDR3 sequences, just over 45% of them singletons. Broader study findings: Controls showed lower frequencies than patients for five TRBV segments, and TRBV5-6, TRBV5-1 and TRBV20-1 were among these.

The sample consisted of blood. This clonotype was sampled from a girl aged 10-17 years with multiple sclerosis. The V gene is TRBV7-3, the J gene TRBJ2-3; D might be TRBD2 (5 bases). The CDR3 DNA reads as TGTGCCAGCAGTCTTCAAGGAGGCGGATACAGCACAGAAACGCAGTATTTT. Its translation: CASSLQGGGYSTETQYF.